This T cell receptor beta chain originates from a study of response to subunit inactivated influenza vaccine. Study outcomes and limitations: Few new T cells, the authors suggested, are recruited by each seasonal influenza vaccination.

Per the germline V gene, CDR1 is MNHEY and CDR2 is SVGAGI. There are 18 residues in the CDR3. V was pared by 0 bases and J by 1 base, with 13 bases between. TCRdb called the RT-PCR reads again in MiXCR, with one record for every CDR3 protein. The repertoire holds 160,000 or so distinct CDR3 sequences, with under 13% as singletons. The sample holds many counts of this clonotype. As yet, its antigen is unknown. This rearrangement joins TRBV6-5 to TRBJ2-6; D might be TRBD2 (5 bases). This clonotype was obtained from a man aged 45-60 years who received an inactivated influenza vaccine. The sample here was non-naive T cells sorted from PBMCs, taken about 6 weeks after vaccination. The CDR3 loop reads CASSYSDGRRSGANVLTF. The DNA for the CDR3 is TGTGCCAGCAGTTACTCGGACGGCAGGAGGTCTGGGGCCAACGTCCTGACTTTC.